The 19 T cell receptor beta chains below come from one sample, sequenced in a study of tumor T cells in aggressive B-cell lymphoma. Data came from immunoSEQ multiplex PCR; TCRdb stores just in-frame clones and leaves some out. The sample has some 1,900 clones; about 87% are singletons. Sequences were obtained from tumor tissue. The receptors originated from an adult with diffuse large B cell lymphoma.

Written as DNA, the CDR3 is TGTGCCAGCAGTTGGGGCTACGGACCTTCCTACGAGCAGTACTTC. Its protein product is CASSWGYGPSYEQYF. This chain uses TRBV27 with TRBJ2-7, with a weak D call TRBD1 (5 bases). CDR1 and CDR2 (germline): MNHEY, SMNVEV (reference sequence). The CDR3 extends over 15 amino acids. The V and J ends lost 4 bases and 1 base respectively, with 14 bases between them.

The CDR3 nucleotides are TGTGCCAGCAATCGGGGCAGGGGGTGGTACGAGCAGTACTTC. It yields the protein CASNRGRGWYEQYF. This chain links TRBV28 with TRBJ2-7; 7 nucleotides align to TRBD1. J was trimmed by 4 bases and V by 7 bases; bases with no gene match: 10. This CDR3 spans 14 amino acids. Germline assignment: CDR1 MDHEN and CDR2 SYDVKM.

This chain joins TRBV7-9 and TRBJ1-1; 7 nucleotides match TRBD1. The CDR3 length is 14 residues. V lost 3 bases, J lost 0 bases, and 1 base stayed unmatched. Germline V gene data show CDR1 as SEHNR and CDR2 as FQNEAQ (reference sequence). The CDR3 nucleotides read TGTGCCAGCAGCTTGGGACAGATGAACACTGAAGCTTTCTTT. Amino acid sequence: CASSLGQMNTEAFF.

This sequence joins TRBV29-1 and TRBJ2-5; D possibly corresponds to TRBD1 (6 bases). V was trimmed by 6 bases and J by 1 base, leaving 12 bases between them. Germline CDR1 is SQVTM and CDR2 is ANQGSEA. This CDR3 contains 13 residues. The CDR3 protein is CSVAQGSQETQYF. The DNA of the CDR3 is TGCAGCGTCGCACAGGGAAGCCAAGAGACCCAGTACTTC.

The rearrangement links TRBV9 to TRBJ2-3; tentative D call: TRBD2 (6 bases). The germline V and J ends were trimmed by 4 bases and 0 bases, with 15 bases remaining between them. CDR1 and CDR2 (germline): SGDLS, YYNGEE. CDR3 size: 16 residues. The chain's CDR3 is CASSMGGQTSTDTQYF. The CDR3 DNA follows: TGTGCCAGCAGCATGGGAGGACAAACTAGCACAGATACGCAGTATTTT. The full variable domain, with the rest looked up from reference TRBV9 and TRBJ2-3, is DSGVTQTPKHLITATGQRVTLRCSPRSGDLSVYWYQQSLDQGLQFLIQYYNGEERAKGNILERFSAQQFPDLHSELNLSSLELGDSALYFCASSMGGQTSTDTQYFGPGTRLTVL.

J is TRBJ2-7 and V is TRBV7-9; 8 bases are shared with TRBD2. V dropped 1 base and J dropped 2; count of bases not matched to a gene: 13. The germline gives CDR1 SEHNR, CDR2 FQNEAQ (reference sequence). The CDR3 runs 18 residues. The CDR3 nucleotides are TGTGCCAGCAGCTTAGGGACCGCGGGGGGAGCCGCGACCTACGAGCAGTACTTC. It encodes CASSLGTAGGAATYEQYF.

The V and J genes are TRBV9 and TRBJ2-7; D perhaps matches TRBD2 (6 bases). Trimming shortened V by 2 bases and J by 5 bases, and 17 bases separated the two germline ends. The length of the CDR3 is 15 residues. In germline, CDR1 is SGDLS, CDR2 YYNGEE. The CDR3 protein is CASSVDPGVSDEQYF. In DNA, the CDR3 is TGTGCCAGCAGCGTTGACCCGGGAGTGAGTGACGAGCAGTACTTC.

The chain has TRBV7-2 and TRBJ2-3; D might be TRBD2 (5 bases). There are 15 residues in the CDR3. Germline lookup yields CDR1 SGHTA and CDR2 FQGNSA. V was cut by 5 bases and J by 2 bases, with 14 bases left in between. Here the CDR3 DNA reads TGTGCCAGCAGCCCCACCCGGGGAAACACAGATACGCAGTATTTT. Translating it yields CASSPTRGNTDTQYF.

The chain uses TRBV6-6 and TRBJ2-3; TRBD2 matches at 7 bases. Germline CDR1 MNHNY, CDR2 SVGAGI (reference sequence). Germline trimming cut 0 bases from V and 5 bases from J; bases unmatched to any gene: 8. The CDR3 extends over 16 amino acids. This chain's CDR3 is CASSYSRRERRDTQYF. CDR3 DNA sequence: TGTGCCAGCAGTTACTCGAGGCGGGAGCGTAGAGATACGCAGTATTTT.

Comments on this clone: Compared with germline, one end of the junction differs, possibly owing to a read error. This chain joins TRBV28 and TRBJ2-1; 12 nucleotides align to TRBD2. Germline loops: CDR1 MDHEN, CDR2 SYDVKM. CDR3 length equals 22 residues. For the CDR3, the DNA is TGTGCCAGCCGTTTGTCGATAGTCCCTAGCGGGAGGGCCCCAAAGCTATACAATGAGCAGTTCTTC. The encoded protein is CASRLSIVPSGRAPKLYNEQFF.

The chain has TRBV18 and TRBJ1-2; perhaps TRBD1 as D (5 bases). CDR1 is KGHSH and CDR2 is LQKENI in the germline V gene. The CDR3 is 14 amino acids. V dropped 0 bases and J dropped 4 bases, with 9 bases sitting between them. In nucleotides, the CDR3 is TGTGCCAGCTCACCACCGACCGGGGGCTATGGCTACACCTTC. The encoded protein is CASSPPTGGYGYTF.

J is TRBJ2-7 and V is TRBV28; TRBD2 matches 7 bases. The CDR3 is made up of 14 amino acids. Trimming took 3 bases from V and 0 from J; bases not matched to a gene: 2. CDR1 is MDHEN and CDR2 is SYDVKM in the germline V gene. DNA for the CDR3: TGTGCCAGCAGTTTTGGCGGGAGCTCCTACGAGCAGTACTTC. It translates to CASSFGGSSYEQYF.

This sequence joins TRBV7-9 and TRBJ1-2, with D maybe TRBD1 (5 bases). CDR1 and CDR2 (germline): SEHNR, FQNEAQ (reference sequence). Between the trimmed V and J ends, which lost 5 bases and 5 bases, there was a span of 18 bases. This CDR3 is 15 amino acids long. Here the CDR3 reads CASSVPFGTEYGYTF. Here the CDR3 DNA reads TGTGCCAGCAGCGTCCCTTTTGGGACTGAGTATGGCTACACCTTC. Variable domain in full (rest from reference TRBV7-9 and TRBJ1-2): DTGVSQNPRHKITKRGQNVTFRCDPISEHNRLYWYRQTLGQGPEFLTYFQNEAQLEKSRLLSDRFSAERPKGSFSTLEIQRTEQGDSAMYLCASSVPFGTEYGYTFGSGTRLTVV.

This chain joins TRBV10-3 and TRBJ1-2; 8 bases are shared with TRBD1. J gave up 4 bases and V 4 bases, and 23 bases lay outside the gene matches. CDR1 and CDR2 from the germline V gene are ENHRY and SYGVKD. The CDR3 loop spans 20 amino acids. In DNA form, the CDR3 reads TGTGCCATCAGTGGCCGTGACAGGGGAGTAAGGAGCAACCCTGGCTATGGCTACACCTTC. It specifies CAISGRDRGVRSNPGYGYTF.

The J gene is TRBJ1-4, the V gene TRBV5-1; D not certain. Germline V CDR1 and CDR2: SGHRS, YFSETQ. The CDR3 consists of 12 residues. V lost 4 bases to trimming and J lost 6 bases, with 7 bases between them. The CDR3 DNA sequence: TGCGCCAGCAGCACCACTGATGAAAAACTGTTTTTT. The encoded protein is CASSTTDEKLFF.

The chain uses TRBV28 and TRBJ1-5; D call uncertain. Germline lookup yields CDR1 MDHEN and CDR2 SYDVKM. The CDR3 has 14 residues. V was cut by 3 bases and J by 0 bases, with 6 bases left in between. The CDR3 here is CASSFSISNQPQHF. The CDR3 region has the DNA TGTGCCAGCAGTTTTAGCATTAGCAATCAGCCCCAGCATTTT.

J is TRBJ1-5 and V is TRBV21-1; the D call in the table, TRBD1, was not verified against the DNA. TRBV21-1 is a pseudogene. The CDR3 spans 15 residues. In DNA form, the CDR3 reads TGTGCCAGCAGCAAAGCGGCACAGGGCAATCAGCCCCAGCATTTT. It codes for CASSKAAQGNQPQHF.

The chain combines TRBV29-1 with TRBJ1-2, with TRBD1 matching 10 bases. The CDR3 is made up of 12 amino acids. The V gene end was trimmed by 7 bases and the J gene end by 7 bases; junction bases not matched to a gene: 6. Germline V gene lookup returns CDR1 SQVTM and CDR2 ANQGSEA. The CDR3 region is CSAGTGASGYTF. The CDR3 coding sequence is TGCAGCGCCGGGACAGGGGCGTCTGGCTACACCTTC.

The J gene is TRBJ2-5, the V gene TRBV29-1; D not resolved. Trimming cost V 0 bases and J 7 bases, with 9 bases left between them. From germline, CDR1 is SQVTM and CDR2 ANQGSEA. CDR3 length: 12 residues. The CDR3 loop is CSVEDDKRTQYF. The CDR3 DNA reads TGCAGCGTTGAAGATGATAAGCGGACCCAGTACTTC. Filled out from reference TRBV29-1 and TRBJ2-5, the complete variable domain reads SAVISQKPSRDICQRGTSLTIQCQVDSQVTMMFWYRQQPGQSLTLIATANQGSEATYESGFVIDKFPISRPNLTFSTLTVSNMSPEDSSIYLCSVEDDKRTQYFGPGTRLLVL.